The 17 T cell receptor beta chains listed next were all sequenced from one sample in a study of regulatory T cells in long-lasting Graves disease. CDR3 regions were amplified by Arm-PCR using iRepertoire HTBI primers to build TCR beta libraries. Via MiXCR, TCRdb re-called the multiplex PCR reads, giving one row per CDR3 protein. The top ten clones hold about 61% of a sample with about 290,000 distinct CDR3 sequences, around 23% of them seen once. Time point denoted: persistent/refractory GD, antithyroid drugs over 5 years with positive TRAb. There was RNA extracted from PBMCs, and the TCR library was made from it. Specimen: peripheral blood mononuclear cells (PBMCs), collected when the disease was refractory, from a patient treated with antithyroid drugs. Receptor source: a female donor with Graves disease.

At least ten counts were recorded for this clonotype. The V gene is TRBV9, the J gene TRBJ1-2, with a possible D match to TRBD1 (6 bases). The ends were cut back, 0 bases at V and 6 bases at J, with 12 bases in the middle. Germline-derived CDR1 and CDR2 are SGDLS and YYNGEE. This CDR3 is 14 amino acids long. In nucleotides, the CDR3 is TGTGCCAGCAGCGTAGGCAGGGGAAGGGATGGCTACACCTTC. Translated, it gives CASSVGRGRDGYTF.

The CDR3 protein is CASSLGGQVAYEQYF. The DNA of the CDR3 is TGTGCCAGCAGCCTTGGGGGACAGGTCGCCTACGAGCAGTACTTC. The chain couples TRBV3-1 to TRBJ2-7, with TRBD1 matching over 8 bases. J gave up 2 bases and V 4 bases, and 7 bases lay outside the gene matches. The CDR3 spans 15 residues. Germline V gene sequence: CDR1 LGHDT, CDR2 YNNKEL (reference sequence).

The rearrangement links TRBV20-1 to TRBJ2-7; 15 nucleotides match TRBD2. J was trimmed by 3 bases and V by 0 bases; bases with no gene match: 9. Germline V gene sequence: CDR1 DFQATT, CDR2 SNEGSKA (reference sequence). The CDR3 length is 18 residues. CDR3 region: CSARDRQRTSGRDYEQYF. Written as DNA, the CDR3 is TGCAGTGCTAGAGATCGACAACGGACTAGCGGGAGGGACTACGAGCAGTACTTC.

V gene TRBV5-1 combines with J gene TRBJ2-7, with 9 bases identical to TRBD1. V was clipped by 4 bases and J by 5 bases; unmatched bases: 10. The germline V gene encodes CDR1 SGHRS and CDR2 YFSETQ. The CDR3 sequence is 15 residues long. The CDR3 sequence is CASSVQTGGWNEQYF. For the CDR3, the DNA is TGCGCCAGCAGCGTGCAAACAGGGGGCTGGAACGAGCAGTACTTC.

The rearrangement links TRBV2 to TRBJ2-1; D perhaps matches TRBD1 (6 bases). The CDR3 is made up of 15 amino acids. V lost 7 bases and J 15 bases, leaving 28 bases between the germline ends. CDR1 and CDR2 (germline): SNHLY, FYNNEI. Here the CDR3 DNA reads TGTGCCAGCACTCTCCGAGGAGGCGAGGGGGTTGTAGGGTTCTTC. It specifies CASTLRGGEGVVGFF. The whole variable domain, filled in from reference TRBV2 and TRBJ2-1, reads EPEVTQTPSHQVTQMGQEVILRCVPISNHLYFYWYRQILGQKVEFLVSFYNNEISEKSEIFDDQFSVERPDGSNFTLKIRSTKLEDSAMYFCASTLRGGEGVVGFFGPGTRLTVL.

The sample holds many counts of this clonotype. The gene calls are TRBV5-5 and TRBJ1-2; D uncertain. From germline, CDR1 is SGHKS and CDR2 YYEKEE (reference sequence). Between the trimmed V and J ends, which lost 4 bases and 1 base, there was a span of 5 bases. There are 12 residues in the CDR3. The DNA for the CDR3 is TGTGCCAGCAGCGTGGTTAACTATGGCTACACCTTC. Its translation: CASSVVNYGYTF.

This clonotype was seen only a few times. This CDR3 reads CASSLNQGPGELFF. In nucleotides, the CDR3 is TGTGCCAGCAGTTTAAATCAGGGACCCGGGGAGCTGTTTTTT. V usage is TRBV28 and J usage is TRBJ2-2; D tentatively reads TRBD1 or TRBD2 (5 bases each). CDR1 MDHEN and CDR2 SYDVKM come from the germline V gene. The V gene lost 2 bases and the J gene lost 6 bases, with 10 bases spanning the gap. This CDR3 has 14 residues. Drawing the rest from reference TRBV28 and TRBJ2-2, the complete variable domain is DVKVTQSSRYLVKRTGEKVFLECVQDMDHENMFWYRQDPGLGLRLIYFSYDVKMKEKGDIPEGYSVSREKKERFSLILESASTNQTSMYLCASSLNQGPGELFFGEGSRLTVL.

In the case of this clonotype: A read error may produce the germline difference seen at one junction end. The V and J genes are TRBV15 and TRBJ2-7; D not certain. Germline V gene lookup returns CDR1 LNHNV and CDR2 YYDKDF (reference sequence). CDR3 size: 15 residues. In DNA form, the CDR3 reads TGTGCCACCAGCGGAGATGCAACAGACTCCTACGAGCAGTACTTC. As protein: CATSGDATDSYEQYF.

This clonotype was counted ten times or more. This chain connects TRBV11-2 to TRBJ2-1; D unclear. The CDR3 is 15 amino acids. Per germline, CDR1 SGHAT and CDR2 FQNNGV. V was shortened by 4 bases and J by 1 base, with 11 bases between the two germline ends. Written as DNA, the CDR3 is TGTGCCAGCAGCTCCTTGAAGGGATCCTACAATGAGCAGTTCTTC. This sequence encodes CASSSLKGSYNEQFF.

The chain joins TRBV3-1 to TRBJ2-5; D gene unclear. The CDR3 consists of 14 residues. The V and J ends lost 1 base and 7 bases respectively, with 13 bases between them. Germline CDR1 reads LGHDT; CDR2 reads YNNKEL (reference sequence). CDR3 in DNA: TGTGCCAGCAGCCAAGGCTCCGACACGGGGACCCAGTACTTC. Translated, it gives CASSQGSDTGTQYF.

DNA of the CDR3: TGTGCCGGCAAAGGACAGAACTATGGCTACACCTTC. Translation: CAGKGQNYGYTF. This chain links TRBV5-8 with TRBJ1-2; a possible D gene is TRBD1 (6 bases). Trimming took 10 bases from V and 2 from J, leaving 12 bases between them. CDR1 and CDR2 (germline): SGHTS, YDEGEE. The CDR3 length is 12 residues.

This clonotype was recorded a few times. The chain employs TRBV27 and TRBJ2-1; D is perhaps TRBD1 (6 bases). CDR3 length: 14 residues. CDR1 MNHEY and CDR2 SMNVEV come from the germline V gene (reference sequence). Trimming pared 4 bases from V and 8 bases from J, leaving 15 bases between. CDR3 protein: CASSSMGHFDEQFF. CDR3 DNA: TGTGCCAGCAGTTCGATGGGACATTTCGATGAGCAGTTCTTC.

The genes are TRBV30 and TRBJ2-7, with D perhaps TRBD2 (5 bases). The CDR3 length is 13 residues. V was cut by 0 bases and J by 5 bases, with 11 bases left in between. Germline V lookup: CDR1 GTSNPN, CDR2 SVGIG (reference sequence). In DNA form, the CDR3 reads TGTGCCTGGAGTGTAGGTTGGGGAGACGAGCAGTACTTC. It yields the protein CAWSVGWGDEQYF.

This chain links TRBV6-2 or TRBV6-3 with TRBJ1-4, with TRBD1 as a possible D gene (5 bases). CDR1 MNHEY and CDR2 SVGEGT come from the germline V gene. The CDR3 length is 14 residues. Trimming took 6 bases from V and 4 from J, leaving 12 bases between them. The DNA of the CDR3 is TGTGCCAGCAGACCGGGACCGATTAATGAAAAACTGTTTTTT. This codes for CASRPGPINEKLFF.

The table lists this clonotype with many counts. The chain carries TRBV7-2 and TRBJ2-5, with 7 nucleotides matching TRBD2. The CDR3 is 17 residues long. Germline CDR1 is SGHTA and CDR2 is FQGNSA. The trim removed 2 bases at V and 5 bases at J, leaving 14 bases unmatched. CDR3 bases: TGTGCCAGCAGCTTAAGAGGAGGGAGGGGAACCAAGGAGACCCAGTACTTC. It encodes CASSLRGGRGTKETQYF.

This clonotype was picked up many times. The V and J genes are TRBV7-2 and TRBJ2-7; tentatively, D is TRBD2 (5 bases). The CDR3 length is 14 residues. Germline lookup yields CDR1 SGHTA and CDR2 FQGNSA. V was shortened by 4 bases and J by 1 base, with 11 bases between the two germline ends. CDR3 loop: CASSSGVQSYEQYF. For the CDR3, the DNA is TGTGCCAGCAGCTCCGGGGTACAATCCTACGAGCAGTACTTC. The full variable domain, with the rest looked up from reference TRBV7-2 and TRBJ2-7, is GAGVSQSPSNKVTEKGKDVELRCDPISGHTALYWYRQSLGQGLEFLIYFQGNSAPDKSGLPSDRFSAERTGGSVSTLTIQRTQQEDSAVYLCASSSGVQSYEQYFGPGTRLTVT.

Concerning this clonotype: This may stem from a read error, because a much larger clone lies one nucleotide away. V is TRBV6-2 or TRBV6-3 and J is TRBJ1-2; D is uncertain. The CDR3 totals 13 residues. Trimming stripped 2 bases from V and 5 bases from J, with 9 bases between. The germline V gene has CDR1 MNHEY and CDR2 SVGEGT. CDR3 protein: CASSYNGRYGYTF. In DNA form, the CDR3 reads TGTGCCAGCAGTTACAATGGCCGTTATGGCTACACCTTC.